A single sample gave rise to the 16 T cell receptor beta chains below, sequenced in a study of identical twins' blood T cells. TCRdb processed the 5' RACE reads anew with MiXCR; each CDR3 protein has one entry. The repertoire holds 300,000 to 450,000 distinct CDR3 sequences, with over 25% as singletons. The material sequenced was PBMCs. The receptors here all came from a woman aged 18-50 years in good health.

CDR3 sequence reads: CSVEGQFF. Written as DNA, the CDR3 is TGCAGCGTTGAGGGTCAGTTCTTC. V usage is TRBV29-1 and J usage is TRBJ2-1; D not resolved. Trimming removed 3 bases from V and 13 bases from J, with 4 bases in between. The germline gives CDR1 SQVTM, CDR2 ANQGSEA. This CDR3 comprises 8 residues.

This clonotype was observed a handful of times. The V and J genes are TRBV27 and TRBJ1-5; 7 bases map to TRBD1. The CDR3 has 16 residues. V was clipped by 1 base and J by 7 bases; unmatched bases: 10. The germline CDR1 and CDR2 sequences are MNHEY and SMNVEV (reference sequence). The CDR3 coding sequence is TGTGCCAGCAGTTTATGGGGGAGAGGGGGCTACCAGCCCCAGCATTTT. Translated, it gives CASSLWGRGGYQPQHF.

The CDR3, as DNA: TGTGCCAGCAGCCCCCGCACCTTACTAGCGGGAGAAACCGGGGAGCTGTTTTTT. Translation gives CASSPRTLLAGETGELFF. This sequence joins TRBV3-1 and TRBJ2-2, with 11 bases aligning to TRBD2. Germline values: CDR1 LGHDT, CDR2 YNNKEL (reference sequence). This CDR3 region has 18 residues. V was clipped by 4 bases and J by 5 bases; unmatched bases: 12.

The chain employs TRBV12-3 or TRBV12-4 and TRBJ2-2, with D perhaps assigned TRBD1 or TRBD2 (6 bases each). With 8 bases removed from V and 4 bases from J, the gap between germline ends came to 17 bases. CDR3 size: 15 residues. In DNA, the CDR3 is TGTGCCAGCGACCTAAAAGGAGGGGGCACCGGGGAGCTGTTTTTT. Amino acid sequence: CASDLKGGGTGELFF.

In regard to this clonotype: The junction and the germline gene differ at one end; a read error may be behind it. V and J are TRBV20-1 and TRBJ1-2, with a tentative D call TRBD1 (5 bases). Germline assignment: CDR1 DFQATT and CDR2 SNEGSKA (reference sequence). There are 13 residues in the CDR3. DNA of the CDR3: TGCAGTGCTGGAGATACTACCAGGGAAGGCTACACCTTC. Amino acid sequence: CSAGDTTREGYTF.

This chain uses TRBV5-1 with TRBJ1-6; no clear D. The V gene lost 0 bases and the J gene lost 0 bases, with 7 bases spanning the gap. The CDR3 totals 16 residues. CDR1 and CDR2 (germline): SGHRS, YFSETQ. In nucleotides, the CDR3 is TGCGCCAGCAGCTTGGGGGCGAGCTCCTATAATTCACCCCTCCACTTT. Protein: CASSLGASSYNSPLHF.

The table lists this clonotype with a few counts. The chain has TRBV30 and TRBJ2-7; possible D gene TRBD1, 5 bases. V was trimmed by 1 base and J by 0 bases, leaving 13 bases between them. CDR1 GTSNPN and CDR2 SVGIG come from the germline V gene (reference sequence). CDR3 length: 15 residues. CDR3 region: CAWSALQALSYEQYF. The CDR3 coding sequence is TGTGCCTGGAGTGCTTTACAGGCTCTCTCCTACGAGCAGTACTTC.

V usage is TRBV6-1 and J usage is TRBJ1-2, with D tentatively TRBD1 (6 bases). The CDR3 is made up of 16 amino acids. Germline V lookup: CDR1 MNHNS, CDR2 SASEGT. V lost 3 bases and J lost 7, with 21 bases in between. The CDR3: CASSDGDGGLSAGYTF. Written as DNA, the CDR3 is TGTGCCAGCAGTGATGGGGACGGGGGCCTTTCGGCTGGCTACACCTTC.

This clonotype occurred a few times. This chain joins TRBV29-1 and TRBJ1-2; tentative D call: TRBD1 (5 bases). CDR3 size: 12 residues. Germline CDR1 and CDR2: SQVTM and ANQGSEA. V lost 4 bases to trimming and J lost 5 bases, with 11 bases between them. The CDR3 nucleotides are TGCAGCGTTGGAGAGGGACGGTATGGCTACACCTTC. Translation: CSVGEGRYGYTF.

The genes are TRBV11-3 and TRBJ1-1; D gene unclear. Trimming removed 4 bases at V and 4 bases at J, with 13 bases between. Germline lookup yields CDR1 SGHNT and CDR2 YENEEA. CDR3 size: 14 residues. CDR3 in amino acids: CASSSPQEGTEAFF. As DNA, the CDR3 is TGTGCCAGCAGCTCGCCTCAGGAGGGCACTGAAGCTTTCTTT.

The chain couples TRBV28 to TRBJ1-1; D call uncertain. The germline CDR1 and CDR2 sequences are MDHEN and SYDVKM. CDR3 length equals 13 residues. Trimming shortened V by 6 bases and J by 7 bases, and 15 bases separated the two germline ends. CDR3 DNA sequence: TGTGCCAGCAGCCCACCTTGGGAGGGTGAAGCTTTCTTT. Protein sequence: CASSPPWEGEAFF.

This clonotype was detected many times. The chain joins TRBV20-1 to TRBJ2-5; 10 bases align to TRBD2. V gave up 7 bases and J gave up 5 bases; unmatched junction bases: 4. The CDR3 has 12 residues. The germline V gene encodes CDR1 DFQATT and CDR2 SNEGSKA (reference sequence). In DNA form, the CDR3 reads TGCAGTGGAACGGGACTAGCGGAGACCCAGTACTTC. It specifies CSGTGLAETQYF.

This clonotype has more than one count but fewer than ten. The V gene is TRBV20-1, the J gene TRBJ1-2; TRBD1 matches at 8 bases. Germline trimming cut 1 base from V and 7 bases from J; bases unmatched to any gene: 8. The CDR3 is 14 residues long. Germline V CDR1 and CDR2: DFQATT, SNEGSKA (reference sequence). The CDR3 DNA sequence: TGCAGTGCTAGAGCACTCGGACAGGGTTTTGGCTACACCTTC. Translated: CSARALGQGFGYTF.

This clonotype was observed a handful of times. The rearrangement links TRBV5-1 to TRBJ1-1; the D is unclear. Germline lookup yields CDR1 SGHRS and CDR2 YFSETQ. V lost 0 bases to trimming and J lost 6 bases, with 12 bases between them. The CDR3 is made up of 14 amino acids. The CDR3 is CASSLAVNAAEAFF. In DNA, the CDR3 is TGCGCCAGCAGCTTGGCAGTGAACGCCGCTGAAGCTTTCTTT.

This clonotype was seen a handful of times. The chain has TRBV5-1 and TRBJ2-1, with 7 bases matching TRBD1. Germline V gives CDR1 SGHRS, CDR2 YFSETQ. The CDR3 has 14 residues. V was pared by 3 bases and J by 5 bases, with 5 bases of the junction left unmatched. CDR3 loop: CASSSYRGDNEQFF. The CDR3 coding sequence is TGCGCCAGCAGCTCTTACAGGGGTGACAATGAGCAGTTCTTC.

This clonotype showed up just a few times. The CDR3 nucleotides read TGTGCCAGCAGCGGACTGATCACAGATACGCAGTATTTT. Protein sequence: CASSGLITDTQYF. The V gene is TRBV7-8, the J gene TRBJ2-3, with D perhaps matching TRBD2 (5 bases). V dropped 5 bases and J dropped 2 bases, with 8 bases sitting between them. The CDR3 runs 13 residues. Germline loops: CDR1 SGHVS, CDR2 FQNEAQ.